This TCR beta chain was captured by sequencing in a study of blood T cells in healthy people across ages. Overall study results and limits: More naive CD4+ cells and higher diversity were found in long-lived than in aged donors. Observed TCR beta diversity per million T cells went down as age went up. This fall followed a roughly linear course with age.

This CDR3 is 18 amino acids long. In germline, CDR1 is SGHTA, CDR2 FQGNSA. V lost 5 bases to trimming and J lost 1 base; unmatched junction nucleotides: 9. This clonotype was seen more than once but under ten times. No antigen is known for it. A second roughly 7 to 12 cycle PCR used barcoded and J-beta primers. From each sample, at least 3 million paired-end reads containing CDR3 were obtained. TCRdb re-analysed the 5' RACE reads in MiXCR, keeping a single row per CDR3 protein. The table shows about 670,000 distinct CDR3 sequences, with about 43% occurring only once. The clonotype comes from a man older than 75 in good health. This rearrangement joins TRBV7-2 to TRBJ2-4; the match to TRBD2 covers 12 bases. Material: blood. CDR3 sequence (DNA): TGTGCCAGCAGCCAACCATCCACTAGCGGGGGGGCCAAAAACATTCAGTACTTC. This codes for CASSQPSTSGGAKNIQYF.